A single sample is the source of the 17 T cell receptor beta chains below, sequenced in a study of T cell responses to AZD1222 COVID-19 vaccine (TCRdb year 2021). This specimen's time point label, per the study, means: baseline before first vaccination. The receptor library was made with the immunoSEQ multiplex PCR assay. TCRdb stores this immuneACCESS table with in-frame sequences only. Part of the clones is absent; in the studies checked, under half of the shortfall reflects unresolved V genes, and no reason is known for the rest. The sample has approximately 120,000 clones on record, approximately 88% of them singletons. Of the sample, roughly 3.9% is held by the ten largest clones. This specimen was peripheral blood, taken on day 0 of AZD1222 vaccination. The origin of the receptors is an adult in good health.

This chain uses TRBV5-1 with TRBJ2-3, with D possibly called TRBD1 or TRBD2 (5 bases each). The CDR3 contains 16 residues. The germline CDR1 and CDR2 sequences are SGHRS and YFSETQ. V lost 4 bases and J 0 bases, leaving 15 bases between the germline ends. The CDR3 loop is CASSQGRGKSTDTQYF. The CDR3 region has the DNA TGCGCCAGCAGCCAGGGACGTGGAAAGAGCACAGATACGCAGTATTTT.

In nucleotides, the CDR3 is TGTGCCAGCAGCCCCGGGAGATCTAATGAAAAACTGTTTTTT. Translated, it gives CASSPGRSNEKLFF. The chain has TRBV6-6 and TRBJ1-4; D gene unclear. V lost 6 bases and J lost 3, with 11 bases in between. CDR3 length equals 14 residues. Looked up from germline, CDR1 is MNHNY and CDR2 is SVGAGI (reference sequence).

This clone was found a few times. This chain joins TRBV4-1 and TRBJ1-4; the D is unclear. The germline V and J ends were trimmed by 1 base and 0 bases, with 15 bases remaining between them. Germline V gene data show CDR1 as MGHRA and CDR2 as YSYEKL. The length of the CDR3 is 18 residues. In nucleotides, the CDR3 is TGCGCCAGCAGCCAAGGTGGGGTTTTGAGCTCAACTAATGAAAAACTGTTTTTT. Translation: CASSQGGVLSSTNEKLFF.

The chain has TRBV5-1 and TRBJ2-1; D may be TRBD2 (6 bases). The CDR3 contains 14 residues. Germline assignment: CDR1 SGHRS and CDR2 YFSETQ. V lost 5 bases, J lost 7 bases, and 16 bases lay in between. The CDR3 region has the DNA TGCGCCAGCAGTCAAAGGGGCGCGGGAAATGAGCAGTTCTTC. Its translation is CASSQRGAGNEQFF.

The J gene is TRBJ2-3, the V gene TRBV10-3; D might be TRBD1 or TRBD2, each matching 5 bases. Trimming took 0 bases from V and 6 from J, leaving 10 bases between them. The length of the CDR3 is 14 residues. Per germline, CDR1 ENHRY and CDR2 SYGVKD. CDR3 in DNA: TGTGCCATCAGTGAGTCAGAAGGGACGGATACGCAGTATTTT. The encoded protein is CAISESEGTDTQYF.

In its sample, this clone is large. The CDR3 bases are TGTGCCAGCAGCTCCCCCCAGGGGGGCAATGAGCAGTTCTTC. Its translation is CASSSPQGGNEQFF. J is TRBJ2-1 and V is TRBV7-9; D possibly corresponds to TRBD1 (7 bases). The CDR3 length is 14 residues. Trimming pared 4 bases from V and 6 bases from J, leaving 13 bases between. The germline CDR1 and CDR2 sequences are SEHNR and FQNEAQ (reference sequence).

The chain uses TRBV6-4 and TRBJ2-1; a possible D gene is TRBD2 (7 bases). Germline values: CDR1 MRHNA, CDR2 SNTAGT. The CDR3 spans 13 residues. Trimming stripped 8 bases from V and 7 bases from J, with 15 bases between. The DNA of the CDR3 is TGTGCCAGCGGGCAGGGGAGGGATAATGAGCAGTTCTTC. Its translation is CASGQGRDNEQFF.

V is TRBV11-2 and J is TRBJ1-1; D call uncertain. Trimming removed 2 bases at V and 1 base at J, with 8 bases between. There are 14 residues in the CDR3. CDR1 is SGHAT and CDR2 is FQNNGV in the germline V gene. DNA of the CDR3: TGTGCCAGCAGCTTAAGTAGGGCGAACACTGAAGCTTTCTTT. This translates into CASSLSRANTEAFF. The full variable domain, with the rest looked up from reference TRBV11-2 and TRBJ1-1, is EAGVAQSPRYKIIEKRQSVAFWCNPISGHATLYWYQQILGQGPKLLIQFQNNGVVDDSQLPKDRFSAERLKGVDSTLKIQPAKLEDSAVYLCASSLSRANTEAFFGQGTRLTVV.

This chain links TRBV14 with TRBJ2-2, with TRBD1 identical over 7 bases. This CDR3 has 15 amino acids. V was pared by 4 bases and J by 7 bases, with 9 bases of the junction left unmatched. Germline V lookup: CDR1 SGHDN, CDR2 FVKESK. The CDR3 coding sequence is TGTGCCAGCAGCCCGAGCAGGGGGTCTATCGGGGAGCTGTTTTTT. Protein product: CASSPSRGSIGELFF.

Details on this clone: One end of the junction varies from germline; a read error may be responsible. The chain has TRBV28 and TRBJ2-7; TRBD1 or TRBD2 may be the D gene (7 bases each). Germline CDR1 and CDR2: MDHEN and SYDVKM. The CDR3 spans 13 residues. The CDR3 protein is CASSLQNHRGGSF. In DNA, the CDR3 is TGTGCCAGCAGTTTACAGAATCACAGGGGAGGGAGCTTC.

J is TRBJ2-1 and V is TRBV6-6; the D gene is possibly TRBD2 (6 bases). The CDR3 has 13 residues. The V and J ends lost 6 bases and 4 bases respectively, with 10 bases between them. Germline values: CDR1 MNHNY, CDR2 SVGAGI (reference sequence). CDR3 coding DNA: TGTGCCAGCAGCGGGGGAGAATACAATGAGCAGTTCTTC. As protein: CASSGGEYNEQFF.

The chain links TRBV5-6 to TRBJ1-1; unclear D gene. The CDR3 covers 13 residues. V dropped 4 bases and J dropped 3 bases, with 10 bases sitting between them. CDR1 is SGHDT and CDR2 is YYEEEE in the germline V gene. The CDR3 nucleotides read TGTGCCAGCAGCCCTAGATCGTACACTGAAGCTTTCTTT. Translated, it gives CASSPRSYTEAFF.

This chain's CDR3 is CASSLSQGLSNQPQHF. DNA of the CDR3: TGTGCCAGCAGTTTAAGTCAGGGGTTGAGCAATCAGCCCCAGCATTTT. The rearrangement links TRBV28 to TRBJ1-5; a weak D match, TRBD1 (6 bases). Germline V gene data show CDR1 as MDHEN and CDR2 as SYDVKM. CDR3 length: 16 amino acids. With 2 bases removed from V and 1 base from J, the gap between germline ends came to 12 bases.

The CDR3 DNA reads as TGTGCCAGCAGCCAGGATGGGAGGGTCGTGAATGAGCAGTTCTTC. Protein sequence: CASSQDGRVVNEQFF. This chain links TRBV7-9 with TRBJ2-1, with TRBD2 matching over 7 bases. CDR3 length: 15 amino acids. Unmatched junction bases numbered 11, after V lost 5 bases and J lost 7 bases. The germline CDR1 and CDR2 sequences are SEHNR and FQNEAQ (reference sequence).

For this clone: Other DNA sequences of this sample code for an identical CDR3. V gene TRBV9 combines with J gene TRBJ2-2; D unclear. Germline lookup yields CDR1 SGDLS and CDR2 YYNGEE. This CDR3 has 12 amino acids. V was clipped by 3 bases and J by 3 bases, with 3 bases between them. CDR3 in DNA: TGTGCCAGCAGCGATCACACCGGGGAGCTGTTTTTT. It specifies CASSDHTGELFF.

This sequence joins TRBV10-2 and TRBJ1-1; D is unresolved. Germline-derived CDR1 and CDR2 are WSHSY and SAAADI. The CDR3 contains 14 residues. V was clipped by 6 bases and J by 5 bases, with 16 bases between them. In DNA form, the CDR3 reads TGCGCCAGCAGGTCAGGACCTTGGGCGACTGAAGCTTTCTTT. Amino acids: CASRSGPWATEAFF.

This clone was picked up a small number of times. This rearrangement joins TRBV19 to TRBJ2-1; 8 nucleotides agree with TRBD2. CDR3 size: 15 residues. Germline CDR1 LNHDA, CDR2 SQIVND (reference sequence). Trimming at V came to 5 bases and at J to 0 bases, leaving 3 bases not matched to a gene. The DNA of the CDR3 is TGTGCCAGTAGTCGAGCGGGGGACTCCTACAATGAGCAGTTCTTC. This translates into CASSRAGDSYNEQFF.